This TCR beta chain was captured in a study of blood T cell repertoires in COVID-19. Across the whole study: Some COVID-19 samples were acute and others convalescent; all came from the United States, Italy and Spain.

CDR1 ENHRY and CDR2 SYGVKD come from the germline V gene. The J segment lost 3 bases and the V segment lost 4 bases, leaving 3 bases of the junction unmatched. CDR3 length equals 14 residues. Method: immunoSEQ multiplex PCR; TCRdb's copy keeps in-frame clones and lacks some. This repertoire shows a few hundred thousand clones, more than 80% found once; its top ten account for roughly 6.7%. The V and J genes are TRBV10-3 and TRBJ2-7, with 10 bases lining up with TRBD1. What was sequenced was peripheral blood. This sequence was found in a man aged 18 to 29 who had recovered from COVID-19. The CDR3 loop reads CAISGGTGDYEQYF. CDR3 DNA: TGTGCCATCAGTGGCGGGACAGGGGACTACGAGCAGTACTTC.